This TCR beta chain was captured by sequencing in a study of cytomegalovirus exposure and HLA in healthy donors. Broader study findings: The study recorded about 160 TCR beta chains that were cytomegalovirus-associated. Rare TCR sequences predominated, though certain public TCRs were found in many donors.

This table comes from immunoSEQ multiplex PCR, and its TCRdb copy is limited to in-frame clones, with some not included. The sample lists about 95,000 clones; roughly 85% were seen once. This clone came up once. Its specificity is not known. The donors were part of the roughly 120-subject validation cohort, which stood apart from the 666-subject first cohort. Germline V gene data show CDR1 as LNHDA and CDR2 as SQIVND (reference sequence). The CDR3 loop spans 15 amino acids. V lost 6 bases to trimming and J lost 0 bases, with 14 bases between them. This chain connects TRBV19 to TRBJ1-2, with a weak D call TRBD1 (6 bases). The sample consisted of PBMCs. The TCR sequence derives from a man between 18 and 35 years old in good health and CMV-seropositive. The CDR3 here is CASSPSDSTNYGYTF. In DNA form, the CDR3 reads TGTGCCAGTAGCCCTTCGGACAGCACTAACTATGGCTACACCTTC.